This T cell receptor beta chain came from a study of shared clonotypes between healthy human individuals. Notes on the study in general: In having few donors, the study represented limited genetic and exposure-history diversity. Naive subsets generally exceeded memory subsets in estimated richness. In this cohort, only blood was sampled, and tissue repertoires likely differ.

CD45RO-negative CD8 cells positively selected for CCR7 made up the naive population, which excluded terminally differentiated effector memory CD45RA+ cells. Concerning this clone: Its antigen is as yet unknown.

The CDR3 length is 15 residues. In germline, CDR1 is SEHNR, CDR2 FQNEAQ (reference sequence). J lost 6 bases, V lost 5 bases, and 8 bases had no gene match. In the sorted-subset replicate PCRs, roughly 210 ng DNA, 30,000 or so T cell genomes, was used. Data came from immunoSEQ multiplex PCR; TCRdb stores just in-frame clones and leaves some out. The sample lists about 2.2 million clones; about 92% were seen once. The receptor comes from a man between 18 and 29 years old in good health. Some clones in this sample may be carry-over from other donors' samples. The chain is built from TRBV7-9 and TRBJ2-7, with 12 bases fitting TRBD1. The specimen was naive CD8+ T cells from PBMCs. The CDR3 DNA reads TGTGCCAGCAGCCCCAAGGGACAGGGGGCGCGCGAGCAGTACTTC. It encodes CASSPKGQGAREQYF.